The sequence of this T cell receptor beta chain was determined in a study of blood T cell repertoires in COVID-19. At the level of the study: Spain, Italy and the United States supplied samples that represented acute and convalescent COVID-19.

The CDR3 loop spans 16 amino acids. J was trimmed by 1 base and V by 5 bases; bases with no gene match: 8. The germline V gene has CDR1 SGHNT and CDR2 YYREEE (reference sequence). TCRdb keeps only in-frame clones here, not all; method: immunoSEQ multiplex PCR. There are about 220,000 clones in the sample; approximately 83% occur only once, and around 3% lies in the top ten. V and J are TRBV5-4 and TRBJ2-3; 9 positions agree with TRBD2. The receptor was derived from a woman aged 30 to 39 who had recovered from COVID-19. Input material: peripheral blood. CDR3: CASSLRLAGGTDTQYF. CDR3 bases: TGTGCCAGCAGTTTGAGATTAGCGGGAGGCACAGATACGCAGTATTTT.